This T cell receptor (beta chain) was found in a study of blood T cells in healthy people across ages. Whole-study results and caveats: Long-lived and aged donors differed, with more naive CD4+ cells and higher diversity in the long-lived.

A sample-barcoded 5' primer and a J-beta primer mix were used in a second PCR of roughly 6 to 11 cycles. TCRdb independently ran MiXCR on the 5' RACE reads; one entry per CDR3 protein. The sample lists 700,000 to 950,000 distinct CDR3 sequences; 35% to 45% were seen once. CDR3 length equals 15 residues. Per germline, CDR1 DFQATT and CDR2 SNEGSKA (reference sequence). Comments on this clonotype: Its target is not known.

PBMCs numbering at least 7 million were isolated per sample. Total RNA was extracted at no less than 5.5 micrograms per sample. V is TRBV20-1 and J is TRBJ2-1, with TRBD2 matching 8 bases. The J call may not be correct, given that the DNA end is closer to TRBJ2-7. The sequenced material came from blood. This clonotype was obtained from a woman aged 60-70 years in good health. The CDR3: CSAPIAGSSYNEQYF. The CDR3 DNA reads TGCAGTGCGCCCATAGCGGGGAGCTCCTACAATGAGCAGTACTTC.